These 23 T cell receptor beta chains came from one sample sequenced in a study of blood T cell repertoires in COVID-19. Produced via immunoSEQ multiplex PCR; TCRdb's table is partial and in-frame only. The repertoire consists of 180,000 or so clones, with 70% to 90% occurring once and the leading ten covering about 9.4%. The sample consisted of peripheral blood. These receptor sequences come from a woman aged 80 or over with acute or convalescent COVID-19.

The CDR3 loop reads CAGVLWGANGYTF. In DNA form, the CDR3 reads TGTGCCGGGGTTTTGTGGGGCGCCAATGGCTACACCTTC. The chain couples TRBV6-5 to TRBJ1-2, with TRBD1 as a possible D gene (5 bases). The CDR3 consists of 13 residues. Germline V CDR1 and CDR2: MNHEY, SVGAGI. The germline V and J ends were trimmed by 11 bases and 6 bases, with 19 bases remaining between them.

The chain couples TRBV25-1 to TRBJ1-2; 9 bases line up with TRBD1. This CDR3 contains 18 residues. The trim removed 6 bases at V and 3 bases at J, leaving 17 bases unmatched. CDR1 and CDR2 from the germline V gene are MGHDK and SYGVNS. CDR3 sequence reads: CASSPPRDRAPDDYGYTF. Written as DNA, the CDR3 is TGTGCCAGCAGCCCCCCCCGGGACAGGGCACCGGACGACTATGGCTACACCTTC.

V usage is TRBV5-4 and J usage is TRBJ1-1; tentatively, D is TRBD1 (5 bases). Trimming pared 0 bases from V and 2 bases from J, leaving 11 bases between. This CDR3 region has 15 residues. From germline, CDR1 is SGHNT and CDR2 YYREEE (reference sequence). This chain's CDR3 is CASSLAGGGNTEAFF. The CDR3 bases are TGTGCCAGCAGCTTGGCCGGGGGGGGAAACACTGAAGCTTTCTTT.

The V gene is TRBV21-1, the J gene TRBJ1-5. TRBV21-1 is designated a pseudogene. This CDR3 contains 15 residues. The DNA for the CDR3 is TGTGCCAGCAGCCCACTCCCCCAAGAAAATCAGCCCCAGCATTTT. Residues: CASSPLPQENQPQHF.

The rearrangement uses TRBV7-7 and TRBJ2-3; 12 bases match TRBD2. Germline lookup yields CDR1 SSHAT and CDR2 FNYEAQ (reference sequence). The CDR3 is made up of 18 amino acids. The V gene end was trimmed by 1 base and the J gene end by 0 bases; junction bases not matched to a gene: 5. The CDR3 here is CASSLGPGTSGSTDTQYF. DNA for the CDR3: TGTGCCAGCAGCTTAGGACCCGGGACTAGCGGGAGCACAGATACGCAGTATTTT.

The chain recombines TRBV3-1 (or the pseudogene TRBV3-2) with TRBJ2-5; 12 bases fit TRBD1. CDR3 size: 17 residues. Trimming removed 1 base from V and 5 bases from J; junction bases left unmatched: 8. The germline gives CDR1 LGHDT, CDR2 YNNKEL (reference sequence). Here the CDR3 reads CASSQVGTGGGRETQYF. The CDR3 DNA follows: TGTGCCAGCAGCCAAGTGGGGACAGGGGGCGGTCGGGAGACCCAGTACTTC.

This rearrangement joins TRBV5-4 to TRBJ2-2, with TRBD1 matching 9 bases. Per the germline V gene, CDR1 is SGHNT and CDR2 is YYREEE (reference sequence). This CDR3 has 16 amino acids. V gave up 3 bases and J gave up 0 bases; unmatched junction bases: 3. CDR3 sequence reads: CASSSGQGSNTGELFF. Written as DNA, the CDR3 is TGTGCCAGCAGCTCGGGACAGGGCTCGAACACCGGGGAGCTGTTTTTT.

The CDR3 region has the DNA TGCGCCAGCAGCAGCTCCTCCTACAATGAGCAGTTCTTC. Translation gives CASSSSSYNEQFF. J is TRBJ2-1 and V is TRBV5-1, with D unresolved. CDR1 SGHRS and CDR2 YFSETQ come from the germline V gene. V shed 4 bases and J shed 0 bases, with 5 bases lying between them. CDR3 length: 13 amino acids. The full variable domain, completed using reference TRBV5-1 and TRBJ2-1, is KAGVTQTPRYLIKTRGQQVTLSCSPISGHRSVSWYQQTPGQGLQFLFEYFSETQRNKGNFPGRFSGRQFSNSRSEMNVSTLELGDSALYLCASSSSSYNEQFFGPGTRLTVL.

Written as DNA, the CDR3 is TGCGCCAGCAGCGATCGACAGGGAGGCACTGAAGCTTTCTTT. Its protein product is CASSDRQGGTEAFF. The genes are TRBV5-1 and TRBJ1-1; the match to TRBD1 covers 7 bases. Germline V gives CDR1 SGHRS, CDR2 YFSETQ. The CDR3 runs 14 residues. V was pared by 4 bases and J by 4 bases, with 7 bases of the junction left unmatched. The full variable domain, with the rest looked up from reference TRBV5-1 and TRBJ1-1, is KAGVTQTPRYLIKTRGQQVTLSCSPISGHRSVSWYQQTPGQGLQFLFEYFSETQRNKGNFPGRFSGRQFSNSRSEMNVSTLELGDSALYLCASSDRQGGTEAFFGQGTRLTVV.

This clone was counted a single time. V usage is TRBV11-2 and J usage is TRBJ2-3; D gene uncertain. Germline CDR1 is SGHAT and CDR2 is FQNNGV. Deletions cut 1 base from V and 8 bases from J, with 13 bases between. This CDR3 spans 14 amino acids. The CDR3 nucleotides read TGTGCCAGCAGCTTAGCATCCCAGTCTGGTACGCAGTATTTT. Protein sequence: CASSLASQSGTQYF.

The V call is TRBV6-1, the J call TRBJ2-1; a possible D gene is TRBD1 (5 bases). CDR1 is MNHNS and CDR2 is SASEGT in the germline V gene. With 3 bases removed from V and 8 bases from J, the gap between germline ends came to 14 bases. The CDR3 length is 14 residues. The CDR3 region is CASSEGPLRDEQFF. In DNA form, the CDR3 reads TGTGCCAGCAGTGAGGGGCCGCTTAGGGATGAGCAGTTCTTC.

The genes are TRBV7-2 and TRBJ2-7, with 14 positions matching TRBD2. The germline gives CDR1 SGHTA, CDR2 FQGNSA. V dropped 1 base and J dropped 5; count of bases not matched to a gene: 4. The CDR3 runs to 16 residues. CDR3 in amino acids: CASSLGGTSGRNEQYF. In DNA, the CDR3 is TGTGCCAGCAGCTTAGGGGGGACTAGCGGGAGAAACGAGCAGTACTTC. Combining the CDR3 with reference TRBV7-2 and TRBJ2-7 gives the whole variable domain GAGVSQSPSNKVTEKGKDVELRCDPISGHTALYWYRQSLGQGLEFLIYFQGNSAPDKSGLPSDRFSAERTGGSVSTLTIQRTQQEDSAVYLCASSLGGTSGRNEQYFGPGTRLTVT.

V gene TRBV7-6 combines with J gene TRBJ1-1; D is perhaps TRBD1 (6 bases). The germline CDR1 and CDR2 sequences are SGHVS and FNYEAQ. V lost 5 bases and J lost 0, with 10 bases in between. The CDR3 is 14 amino acids. CDR3 in DNA: TGTGCCAGCAGCCCTACAGGGATGAACACTGAAGCTTTCTTT. As protein: CASSPTGMNTEAFF.

This chain connects TRBV6-5 to TRBJ1-1; D is unresolved. Germline CDR1 is MNHEY and CDR2 is SVGAGI. CDR3 length: 13 amino acids. Trimming shortened V by 5 bases and J by 3 bases, and 10 bases separated the two germline ends. As DNA, the CDR3 is TGTGCCAGCAGTCGGTCTAGATACACTGAAGCTTTCTTT. This translates into CASSRSRYTEAFF.

This chain links TRBV10-3 with TRBJ1-1; the D is unclear. The CDR3 has 12 amino acids. V lost 4 bases and J 1 base, leaving 4 bases between the germline ends. Looked up from germline, CDR1 is ENHRY and CDR2 is SYGVKD. CDR3 nucleotide sequence: TGTGCCATCAGTGTCAAGAACACTGAAGCTTTCTTT. It specifies CAISVKNTEAFF.

CDR3 loop: CASSPPGTGELFF. For the CDR3, the DNA is TGTGCCAGCAGCCCGCCGGGAACCGGGGAGCTGTTTTTT. The V call is TRBV12-3 or TRBV12-4, the J call TRBJ2-2; a possible D gene is TRBD2 (5 bases). The CDR3 consists of 13 residues. Trimming stripped 6 bases from V and 5 bases from J, with 10 bases between.

This chain connects TRBV3-1 (or the pseudogene TRBV3-2) to TRBJ1-1; TRBD1 aligns across 10 bases. Germline V gene sequence: CDR1 LGHDT, CDR2 YNNKEL (reference sequence). Losses at the gene ends were 3 bases for V and 0 bases for J; bases not matched to a gene: 4. This CDR3 comprises 16 residues. CDR3: CASSQTGTGVNTEAFF. CDR3 bases: TGTGCCAGCAGCCAGACCGGGACAGGGGTGAACACTGAAGCTTTCTTT.

The sample holds a few counts of this clone. The chain links TRBV3-1 (or the pseudogene TRBV3-2) to TRBJ2-7; D unclear. V lost 1 base and J lost 3, with 7 bases in between. Germline V gene sequence: CDR1 LGHDT, CDR2 YNNKEL (reference sequence). The CDR3 runs to 13 residues. CDR3 loop: CASSQVTGYEQYF. Here the CDR3 DNA reads TGTGCCAGCAGCCAAGTGACTGGCTACGAGCAGTACTTC.

This chain links TRBV10-3 with TRBJ2-7, with TRBD2 matching over 12 bases. The CDR3 length is 14 residues. V dropped 4 bases and J dropped 2; count of bases not matched to a gene: 0. The germline CDR1 and CDR2 sequences are ENHRY and SYGVKD. Here the CDR3 reads CAISGTSGAYEQYF. CDR3 sequence (DNA): TGTGCCATCAGTGGGACTAGCGGGGCCTACGAGCAGTACTTC.

The chain carries TRBV2 and TRBJ1-5; D possibly corresponds to TRBD1 (5 bases). Germline V lookup: CDR1 SNHLY, CDR2 FYNNEI. V was trimmed by 5 bases and J by 2 bases, leaving 13 bases between them. The CDR3 spans 15 residues. CDR3 sequence (DNA): TGTGCCAGCAGTCCGGGACTCCGGGGCAATCAGCCCCAGCATTTT. This codes for CASSPGLRGNQPQHF.

This clone was recorded a few times. The chain couples TRBV10-1 to TRBJ1-1; D ambiguous. Germline V gene data show CDR1 as WNHNN and CDR2 as SYGVQD (reference sequence). V lost 3 bases to trimming and J lost 5 bases, with 13 bases between them. The CDR3 totals 14 residues. The CDR3 loop reads CASSERRASTEAFF. As DNA, the CDR3 is TGCGCCAGCAGTGAAAGGAGGGCGTCGACTGAAGCTTTCTTT.

The rearrangement links TRBV19 to TRBJ1-1; D might be TRBD1 (6 bases). Germline CDR1 and CDR2: LNHDA and SQIVND (reference sequence). Trimming took 5 bases from V and 1 from J, leaving 14 bases between them. This CDR3 is 15 amino acids long. For the CDR3, the DNA is TGTGCCAGTAGTGTTGTCGGGACACCGAACACTGAAGCTTTCTTT. Translation gives CASSVVGTPNTEAFF.

This chain connects TRBV10-3 to TRBJ2-1, with 12 bases that match TRBD2. Losses at the gene ends were 7 bases for V and 8 bases for J; bases not matched to a gene: 6. The CDR3 consists of 14 residues. From germline, CDR1 is ENHRY and CDR2 SYGVKD. The CDR3: CAIKEGLAGYEQFF. In DNA, the CDR3 is TGTGCCATCAAGGAAGGACTAGCGGGATATGAGCAGTTCTTC.